The rows below give T cell receptor beta chains drawn from one sample of a study of radiotherapy plus CTLA-4 blockade in lung cancer. Only in-frame clones appear in the TCRdb table, and some are missing; sequencing was by immunoSEQ multiplex PCR. The profile shows approximately 53,000 clones, 85% of them singletons. The sample was peripheral blood, taken from a patient treated with radiotherapy plus ipilimumab. Source of these receptors: a human donor with non-small cell lung cancer whose response to radiotherapy plus ipilimumab could not be evaluated. The CDR3 runs from the conserved cysteine through the conserved F or W. D genes are given only for firm matches. Clone size is given for some rows only: seen once, a few or many times, or a class if the clone is expanded.

D,size,J,V,CDR3,DNA
.,.,TRBJ2-7,TRBV11-2,CASSLDGGVWGEQYF,TGTGCCAGCAGCTTAGATGGCGGGGTGTGGGGAGAGCAGTACTTC
TRBD2,once,TRBJ2-6,TRBV15,CATSRGEGLGTNVLTF,TGTGCCACCAGCAGAGGGGAGGGATTGGGTACCAACGTCCTGACTTTC
TRBD2,.,TRBJ2-1,TRBV6-1,CASSLGGRGGQFF,TGTGCCAGCTCGTTGGGCGGGAGGGGTGGGCAGTTCTTC
TRBD2,.,TRBJ2-1,TRBV28,CASSLETSGRNEQFF,TGTGCCAGCAGTTTAGAAACTAGCGGCCGCAATGAGCAGTTCTTC
TRBD1,.,TRBJ1-1,TRBV6-1,CASSAERQGLTEAFF,TGTGCCAGCAGTGCCGAAAGACAGGGGCTTACTGAAGCTTTCTTT
.,.,TRBJ1-6,TRBV4-1,CASSQDPVDSPLHF,TGCGCCAGCAGCCAAGATCCCGTTGATTCACCCCTCCACTTT
TRBD2,once,TRBJ2-7,TRBV9,CASSVSSGSAYEQYF,TGTGCCAGCAGCGTATCTAGCGGGTCCGCCTACGAGCAGTACTTC
.,.,TRBJ2-1,TRBV7-2,CASSLDRVAGEQFF,TGTGCCAGCAGCTTAGACAGGGTTGCGGGTGAGCAGTTCTTC
TRBD1,few,TRBJ1-2,TRBV29-1,CSVEWPSQGDTF,TGCAGCGTTGAATGGCCGTCCCAGGGGGACACCTTC
.,.,TRBJ1-5,TRBV5-6,CASSLGGGYSNQPQHF,TGTGCCAGCAGCTTGGGTGGCGGTTATAGCAATCAGCCCCAGCATTTT
.,.,TRBJ1-1,TRBV10-3,CAISGDSTEAFF,TGTGCCATCAGTGGAGACAGCACTGAAGCTTTCTTT
TRBD2,.,TRBJ2-1,TRBV4-3,CASSQDIGLAGYEQFF,TGCGCCAGCAGCCAAGATATTGGACTAGCGGGATATGAGCAGTTCTTC
.,few,TRBJ2-7,TRBV19,CASSIQGGGEQYF,TGTGCCAGTAGTATCCAGGGGGGTGGGGAGCAGTACTTC
TRBD1,few,TRBJ1-4,TRBV9,CASSPTGTGYEKLFF,TGTGCCAGCAGCCCCACCGGGACAGGGTATGAAAAACTGTTTTTT
TRBD1,.,TRBJ1-2,TRBV30,CAWSVLGTAYF,TGTGCCTGGAGTGTATTAGGGACAGCCTATTTC
TRBD2,.,TRBJ2-7,TRBV27,CASKAGGRGEQYF,TGTGCCAGCAAAGCGGGAGGTAGGGGCGAGCAGTACTTC
TRBD2,.,TRBJ2-2,TRBV10-3,CAMTGEAGGGTGELFF,TGTGCCATGACGGGGGAGGCGGGAGGAGGAACCGGGGAGCTGTTTTTT
.,.,TRBJ1-2,TRBV27,CASRIQSGGGYTF,TGTGCCAGCAGGATACAGAGCGGGGGTGGCTACACCTTC
.,.,TRBJ2-7,TRBV28,CASSLFTGTPYEQYF,TGTGCCAGCAGTTTGTTCACAGGGACCCCCTACGAGCAGTACTTC
TRBD1,once,TRBJ1-1,TRBV29-1,CSVAQGGTEAFF,TGCAGCGTTGCTCAGGGGGGCACTGAAGCTTTCTTT
TRBD2,.,TRBJ2-7,TRBV2,CASSAGLAGDYEQYF,TGTGCCAGCAGTGCCGGACTAGCGGGAGACTACGAGCAGTACTTC
.,.,TRBJ2-7,TRBV4-2,CASSQEAEGNYEQYF,TGTGCCAGCAGCCAAGAGGCCGAGGGCAACTACGAGCAGTACTTC
.,.,TRBJ2-5,TRBV9,CASSPYVITETQYF,TGTGCCAGCAGCCCCTACGTCATAACAGAGACCCAGTACTTC
TRBD1,.,TRBJ1-1,TRBV5-1,CASSLTGELNTEAFF,TGCGCCAGCAGCTTGACAGGGGAACTGAACACTGAAGCTTTCTTT
TRBD2,once,TRBJ2-1,TRBV6-1,CASSEAHQTSGRRYEQFF,TGTGCCAGCAGTGAAGCCCATCAGACTAGCGGGCGAAGGTATGAGCAGTTCTTC
.,few,TRBJ1-5,TRBV6-5,CASSYVYSNQPQHF,TGTGCCAGCAGTTACGTATATAGCAATCAGCCCCAGCATTTT
TRBD1,.,TRBJ2-1,TRBV4-3,CASSLRGTGSYNEQFF,TGCGCCAGCAGCCTTCGAGGGACAGGATCCTACAATGAGCAGTTCTTC
.,once,TRBJ1-6,TRBV7-2,CASSLLAGLNSPLHF,TGTGCCAGCAGCTTACTTGCAGGGTTGAATTCACCCCTCCACTTT
TRBD1,.,TRBJ1-5,TRBV7-9,CASSLDGQGAQPQHF,TGTGCCAGCAGCCTGGACGGACAGGGTGCTCAGCCCCAGCATTTT
.,.,TRBJ1-2,TRBV30,CAWGRVMTRGYGYTF,TGTGCCTGGGGTCGCGTGATGACCCGGGGGTATGGCTACACCTTC
TRBD1,.,TRBJ1-5,TRBV27,CASSWTGNQPQHF,TGTGCCAGCAGTTGGACAGGGAATCAGCCCCAGCATTTT
.,.,TRBJ1-5,TRBV19,CASSKGVSNQPQHF,TGTGCCAGTAGTAAGGGGGTTAGCAATCAGCCCCAGCATTTT
.,.,TRBJ1-2,TRBV4-3,CASSQDVGDSYGYTF,TGCGCCAGCAGCCAAGATGTCGGGGATTCCTATGGCTACACCTTC
.,.,TRBJ2-7,TRBV7-3,CASSLTGPTEQYF,TGTGCCAGCAGCTTAACGGGCCCCACGGAGCAGTACTTC
TRBD2,few,TRBJ2-3,TRBV5-1,CASSSNLGLAGVSADTQYF,TGCGCCAGCAGCTCGAACCTTGGACTAGCGGGAGTGTCAGCAGATACGCAGTATTTT
.,.,TRBJ2-1,TRBV6-5,CASSPAGLFNEQFF,TGTGCCAGCAGCCCTGCCGGTCTATTCAATGAGCAGTTCTTC
TRBD2,.,TRBJ2-5,TRBV5-6,CASSPLPTSAQETQYF,TGTGCCAGCAGCCCTCTACCCACTAGCGCCCAAGAGACCCAGTACTTC
.,.,TRBJ2-2,TRBV19,CASSTAGELFF,TGTGCCAGTAGTACAGCCGGGGAGCTGTTTTTT
.,.,TRBJ1-2,TRBV28,CASSYEGGPNYGYTF,TGTGCCAGCAGTTACGAAGGGGGTCCTAACTATGGCTACACCTTC
.,.,TRBJ1-5,TRBV4-2,CASSQDGLHSNQPQHF,TGTGCCAGCAGCCAAGATGGGCTTCATAGCAATCAGCCCCAGCATTTT
TRBD1,.,TRBJ2-7,TRBV14,CASSRTGLSYEQYF,TGTGCCAGCAGCCGGACAGGGCTTTCCTACGAGCAGTACTTC
.,.,TRBJ2-1,TRBV19,CASSSGGNGGHGAYNEQFF,TGTGCCAGTAGTAGTGGGGGGAATGGAGGACACGGGGCCTACAATGAGCAGTTCTTC
TRBD2,.,TRBJ2-3,TRBV28,CASRGGLAGEWSTDTQYF,TGTGCCAGCAGGGGAGGACTAGCGGGAGAATGGAGCACAGATACGCAGTATTTT
.,.,TRBJ1-5,TRBV7-9,CASSSQGPGQPQHF,TGTGCCAGCAGCTCACAGGGACCTGGGCAGCCCCAGCATTTT
TRBD1,.,TRBJ2-3,TRBV10-3,CAINNRDRSPPDTQYF,TGTGCCATCAATAACCGGGACAGGAGTCCCCCAGATACGCAGTATTTT
TRBD2,.,TRBJ2-7,TRBV23-1,CASSQKGFTSGRPYEQYF,TGCGCCAGCAGTCAAAAGGGGTTTACTAGCGGGAGGCCCTACGAGCAGTACTTC
TRBD2,.,TRBJ2-1,TRBV19,CASTSAGRRGNEQFF,TGTGCCAGTACGTCGGCCGGGAGGAGAGGGAATGAGCAGTTCTTC
.,once,TRBJ1-3,TRBV7-2,CASSLAIGQLSGNTIYF,TGTGCCAGCAGCTTAGCAATAGGACAGCTCTCTGGAAACACCATATATTTT
TRBD2,few,TRBJ2-1,TRBV7-6,CASSPGTSGAIYNEQFF,TGTGCCAGCAGCCCGGGGACTAGCGGAGCCATCTACAATGAGCAGTTCTTC
.,once,TRBJ2-2,TRBV7-3,CASSSPQGTNTGELFF,TGTGCCAGCAGCTCACCCCAGGGGACGAACACCGGGGAGCTGTTTTTT
TRBD1,.,TRBJ2-7,TRBV11-2,CASSLAGQGASEQYF,TGTGCCAGCAGCTTAGCCGGACAGGGGGCTTCCGAGCAGTACTTC
.,.,TRBJ2-2,TRBV7-8,CASSLVASSPVGELFF,TGTGCCAGCAGCTTAGTAGCATCGTCTCCCGTCGGGGAGCTGTTTTTT
TRBD2,.,TRBJ2-7,TRBV7-8,CASSFTSGPYEQYF,TGTGCCAGCAGCTTCACTAGCGGGCCCTACGAGCAGTACTTC